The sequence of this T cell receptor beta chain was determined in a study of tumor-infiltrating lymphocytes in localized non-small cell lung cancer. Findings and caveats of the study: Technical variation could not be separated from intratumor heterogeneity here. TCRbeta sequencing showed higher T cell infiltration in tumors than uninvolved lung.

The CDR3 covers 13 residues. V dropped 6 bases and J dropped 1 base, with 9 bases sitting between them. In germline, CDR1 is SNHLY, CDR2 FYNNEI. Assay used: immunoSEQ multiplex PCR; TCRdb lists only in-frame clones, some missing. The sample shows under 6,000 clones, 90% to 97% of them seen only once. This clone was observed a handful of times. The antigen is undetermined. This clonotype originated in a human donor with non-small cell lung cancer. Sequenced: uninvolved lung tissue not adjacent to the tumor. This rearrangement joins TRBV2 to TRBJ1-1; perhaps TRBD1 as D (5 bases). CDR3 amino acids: CASRGDRNTEAFF. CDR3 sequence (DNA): TGTGCCAGCAGAGGGGACCGGAACACTGAAGCTTTCTTT.